This T cell receptor beta chain comes out of a study of T cell changes during pregnancy in multiple sclerosis. This CDR3 is built from 15 residues. Germline V gives CDR1 GTSNPN, CDR2 SVGIG (reference sequence). Germline trimming cut 3 bases from V and 7 bases from J; bases unmatched to any gene: 9. Clones were read by immunoSEQ multiplex PCR, and TCRdb kept only the in-frame ones, dropping some. The sample shows 40,000 to 50,000 clones, 75% to 90% of them seen only once. This sequence originates from a female donor with multiple sclerosis, enrolled in a pregnancy study. The sample consisted of CD4+ T cells from peripheral blood mononuclear cells, taken in the first trimester of pregnancy. The chain employs TRBV30 and TRBJ1-6, with TRBD1 matching 7 bases. CDR3 DNA: TGTGCCTGGAGGTTACAGGGGCTTGGGAATTCACCCCTCCACTTT. It translates to CAWRLQGLGNSPLHF.